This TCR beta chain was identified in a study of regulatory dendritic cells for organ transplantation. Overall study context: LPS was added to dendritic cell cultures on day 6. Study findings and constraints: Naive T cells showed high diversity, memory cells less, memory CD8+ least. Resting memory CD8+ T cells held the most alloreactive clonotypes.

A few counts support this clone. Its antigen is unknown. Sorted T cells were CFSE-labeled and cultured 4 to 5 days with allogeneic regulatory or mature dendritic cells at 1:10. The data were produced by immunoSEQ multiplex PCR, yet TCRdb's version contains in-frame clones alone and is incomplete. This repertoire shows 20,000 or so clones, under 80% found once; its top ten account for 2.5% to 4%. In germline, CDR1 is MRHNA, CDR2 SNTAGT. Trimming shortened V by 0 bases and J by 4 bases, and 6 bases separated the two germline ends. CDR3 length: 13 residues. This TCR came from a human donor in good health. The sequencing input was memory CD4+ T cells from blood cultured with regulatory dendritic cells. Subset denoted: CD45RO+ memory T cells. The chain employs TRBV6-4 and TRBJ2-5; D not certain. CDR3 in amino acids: CASSDSMGETQYF. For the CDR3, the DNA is TGTGCCAGCAGTGACTCGATGGGAGAGACCCAGTACTTC.